Given below is one T cell receptor (beta chain) in context. Only in-frame clones appear in the TCRdb table, and some are missing; sequencing was by immunoSEQ multiplex PCR. Among 17,000 or so clones listed, around 97% were seen once. Germline V gene data show CDR1 as SGHTA and CDR2 as FQGNSA. The CDR3 is made up of 14 amino acids. V lost 4 bases and J lost 2; bases outside the gene matches: 5. This sample was included in a study of T cell changes during pregnancy in multiple sclerosis. Sequenced here: peripheral blood, sampled in the third trimester of pregnancy. The sequence was collected from a female donor with multiple sclerosis, enrolled in a pregnancy study. The gene calls are TRBV7-2 and TRBJ2-7, with 7 bases identical to TRBD1. Here the CDR3 DNA reads TGTGCCAGCAGCTCGGACAGGAGAACCTACGAGCAGTACTTC. It specifies CASSSDRRTYEQYF.